A selection of T cell receptor beta chains follows, all from one sample in a study of CD8 T cells in Susac syndrome. TCRdb ran MiXCR on the immunoSEQ multiplex PCR reads and lists one entry per CDR3 protein. The table includes hundreds of thousands of distinct CDR3 sequences, roughly 85% detected once. The sequenced sample was CD8+ T cells from PBMCs. The source of these receptors is a human donor with multiple sclerosis. Both conserved end residues are part of each CDR3. A D gene is named only where the DNA matches it firmly. Not every row has a clone size; where given, it reads once, few, many or a size class.

V	D	J	size	CDR3	DNA
TRBV6-1	TRBD2	TRBJ2-3	-	CAGGTSDTDTQYF	TGTGCCGGTGGGACTAGCGACACAGATACGCAGTATTTT
TRBV2	TRBD2	TRBJ2-3	-	CASSVLAGGPDTQYF	TGTGCCAGCAGCGTACTAGCGGGAGGGCCCGATACGCAGTATTTT
TRBV6-2/TRBV6-3	-	TRBJ2-1	-	CASSYGLLEGARSEQFF	TGTGCCAGCAGTTACGGTCTTTTGGAGGGGGCGAGGAGTGAGCAGTTCTTC
TRBV29-1	TRBD2	TRBJ2-1	-	CSVEGLAGFGEQFF	TGCAGCGTTGAGGGACTAGCGGGATTTGGTGAGCAGTTCTTC
TRBV9	-	TRBJ2-2	-	CASSVSVTGESTGELFF	TGTGCCAGCAGCGTATCGGTTACGGGAGAGTCCACCGGGGAGCTGTTTTTT
TRBV2	-	TRBJ1-1	-	CATQGGEAFF	TGTGCCACCCAAGGAGGAGAAGCTTTCTTT
TRBV20-1	-	TRBJ1-2	-	CSAREWEPMAWVVTISGYTF	TGCAGTGCTAGAGAGTGGGAACCTATGGCCTGGGTAGTAACTATCTCTGGCTACACCTTC
TRBV29-1	-	TRBJ2-7	-	CSVEVDSTYEQYF	TGCAGCGTTGAGGTGGACAGCACCTACGAGCAGTACTTC
TRBV10-3	-	TRBJ1-1	-	CAITADTLSNTEAFF	TGTGCCATCACCGCGGACACGCTCTCGAACACTGAAGCTTTCTTT
TRBV4-1	-	TRBJ1-1	-	CASSRPAGTQAFF	TGCGCCAGCAGCCGACCAGCCGGGACGCAGGCTTTCTTT
TRBV4-1	-	TRBJ1-3	-	CASSQVPDRNTIYF	TGCGCCAGCAGCCAAGTCCCCGACCGAAACACCATATATTTT
TRBV4-1	-	TRBJ2-5	few	CASSVQVTHQETQYF	TGCGCCAGCAGCGTCCAGGTGACTCACCAAGAGACCCAGTACTTC
TRBV7-9	-	TRBJ2-3	-	CASSLVDLTDTQYF	TGTGCCAGCAGCTTAGTAGACCTCACAGATACGCAGTATTTT
TRBV7-2	-	TRBJ1-1	-	CASSLAVEQGERAEAFF	TGTGCCAGCAGCTTAGCCGTTGAACAGGGAGAGAGGGCTGAAGCTTTCTTT
TRBV11-2	TRBD2	TRBJ2-7	-	CASSFYSGFSYEQYF	TGTGCCAGCAGCTTCTATAGCGGGTTCTCCTACGAGCAGTACTTC
TRBV12-5	-	TRBJ2-5	-	CASGPGETQYF	TGTGCTAGTGGTCCGGGGGAGACCCAGTACTTC
TRBV5-1	-	TRBJ2-5	-	CASSLVLRKETQYF	TGCGCCAGCAGCTTGGTGTTACGCAAAGAGACCCAGTACTTC
TRBV7-6	-	TRBJ2-1	-	CASSLGFSNEQFF	TGTGCCAGCAGCTTAGGTTTCAGCAATGAGCAGTTCTTC
TRBV6-6	-	TRBJ1-1	-	CASSPDGGIEAFF	TGTGCCAGCAGCCCCGACGGGGGTATTGAAGCTTTCTTT
TRBV7-9	TRBD1	TRBJ2-7	few	CAITGQGASYEQYF	TGTGCCATCACCGGACAGGGCGCATCCTACGAGCAGTACTTC
TRBV5-5	TRBD1	TRBJ2-1	-	CASSVAGTGNNEQFF	TGTGCCAGCAGCGTGGCCGGGACAGGGAACAATGAGCAGTTCTTC
TRBV27	TRBD1	TRBJ1-6	-	CASSLSTGMGSPLHF	TGTGCCAGCAGTTTATCGACAGGGATGGGTTCACCCCTCCACTTT
TRBV25-1	TRBD2	TRBJ2-7	-	CASGESGRLNEQYF	TGTGCCAGCGGCGAGAGCGGGAGGCTAAACGAGCAGTACTTC
TRBV28	-	TRBJ2-7	-	CASSFLESYEQYF	TGTGCCAGCAGTTTTCTTGAGTCCTACGAGCAGTACTTC
TRBV4-1	-	TRBJ1-3	-	CASSQDRARGNTIYF	TGCGCCAGCAGCCAAGACAGGGCACGTGGAAACACCATATATTTT
TRBV20-1	-	TRBJ1-1	-	CSARATRGLNTEAFF	TGCAGTGCTAGGGCGACCAGGGGTTTGAACACTGAAGCTTTCTTT
TRBV4-2	TRBD2	TRBJ2-7	once	CASSQDRNAASGTYEQYF	TGTGCCAGCAGCCAAGATAGAAATGCGGCTAGCGGGACCTACGAGCAGTACTTC
TRBV5-1	TRBD1	TRBJ1-2	-	CASGPGTARNGYTF	TGCGCCAGCGGCCCCGGGACAGCAAGGAATGGCTACACCTTC
TRBV12-3/TRBV12-4	-	TRBJ2-5	-	CASSLTGIKETQYF	TGTGCCAGCAGTTTAACGGGAATCAAAGAGACCCAGTACTTC
TRBV28	-	TRBJ2-3	-	CASSVTSNTDTQYF	TGTGCCAGCAGTGTTACCTCCAACACAGATACGCAGTATTTT
TRBV20-1	-	TRBJ2-7	-	CSAPGGGPYEQYF	TGCAGTGCCCCAGGTGGGGGTCCCTACGAGCAGTACTTC
TRBV2	TRBD1	TRBJ2-5	-	CASSPLGDRALQETQYF	TGTGCCAGCAGCCCCTTGGGGGACAGGGCTCTCCAAGAGACCCAGTACTTC
TRBV9	-	TRBJ2-1	-	CASSQAEHSYNEQFF	TGTGCCAGCAGCCAAGCGGAGCACTCCTACAATGAGCAGTTCTTC
TRBV7-9	-	TRBJ2-7	-	CAGSLDGEQYF	TGTGCCGGCAGCTTAGATGGCGAGCAGTACTTC
TRBV27	-	TRBJ1-5	-	CASSVTGGKRPQHF	TGTGCCAGCAGTGTTACAGGTGGGAAGCGGCCCCAGCATTTT
TRBV5-1	TRBD2	TRBJ2-1	-	CASSRRTSGRPSSYNEQFF	TGCGCCAGCAGCCGACGGACTAGCGGGAGGCCTAGCTCCTACAATGAGCAGTTCTTC
TRBV7-2	-	TRBJ2-1	-	CASADRRTPSSYNEQFF	TGTGCCAGCGCCGATAGAAGGACCCCCAGCTCCTACAATGAGCAGTTCTTC
TRBV2	TRBD1	TRBJ2-7	-	CASSEGQGLSYEQYF	TGTGCCAGCAGTGAGGGACAGGGACTTTCCTACGAGCAGTACTTC
TRBV9	TRBD2	TRBJ2-1	-	CASSLRTSLPNEQFF	TGTGCCAGCAGCCTCCGGACTAGTCTACCCAATGAGCAGTTCTTC